A single sample is the source of the 31 T cell receptor beta chains below, sequenced in a study of PD-1 blockade in mismatch repair-deficient tumors. Libraries were prepared by immunoSEQ multiplex PCR; TCRdb keeps only in-frame clonotypes and omits some of them. The profile covers about 120,000 clones, with about 88% appearing a single time and roughly 14% taken by the ten largest. Sequencing used peripheral blood, obtained 44 weeks after starting pembrolizumab. The receptors stem from an adult with mismatch repair-deficient cancer.

V usage is TRBV4-1 and J usage is TRBJ2-1, with D unclear. Germline V lookup: CDR1 MGHRA, CDR2 YSYEKL. V was clipped by 4 bases and J by 0 bases, with 10 bases between them. This CDR3 is built from 15 residues. The CDR3 region is CASSPKVSSYNEQFF. The CDR3 coding sequence is TGCGCCAGCAGCCCAAAGGTGAGCTCCTACAATGAGCAGTTCTTC.

This sequence joins TRBV6-6 and TRBJ2-3; 8 nucleotides agree with TRBD1. From germline, CDR1 is MNHNY and CDR2 SVGAGI (reference sequence). The V segment lost 0 bases and the J segment 5 bases; nucleotides outside the gene matches: 7. The CDR3 is made up of 16 amino acids. Written as DNA, the CDR3 is TGTGCCAGCAGTTACTCCCGGACAGGGCAAAAAGATACGCAGTATTTT. Protein: CASSYSRTGQKDTQYF.

This chain connects TRBV6-1 to TRBJ1-1; 7 nucleotides agree with TRBD1. V shed 8 bases and J 2 bases; nucleotides not matched to a gene: 8. Germline V gene data show CDR1 as MNHNS and CDR2 as SASEGT. The CDR3 has 14 amino acids. CDR3 loop: CASGGQSLNTEAFF. The DNA for the CDR3 is TGTGCCAGCGGGGGACAGAGCCTTAACACTGAAGCTTTCTTT.

The chain employs TRBV7-9 and TRBJ2-3; 10 bases align to TRBD1. With 5 bases clipped from V and 5 bases from J, the junction kept 10 bases outside the gene matches. Germline V gene data show CDR1 as SEHNR and CDR2 as FQNEAQ (reference sequence). This CDR3 spans 16 amino acids. As DNA, the CDR3 is TGTGCCAGCAGCCCCCGACAGGGGGCTTTGGTAGATACGCAGTATTTT. Its protein product is CASSPRQGALVDTQYF.

The chain recombines TRBV5-6 with TRBJ2-1; 8 bases match TRBD2. This CDR3 region has 17 residues. J was trimmed by 3 bases and V by 0 bases; bases with no gene match: 8. CDR1 SGHDT and CDR2 YYEEEE come from the germline V gene. The CDR3, as DNA: TGTGCCAGCAGCTTGGTCGGAGTAGCGGGGATCTACAATGAGCAGTTCTTC. Translation gives CASSLVGVAGIYNEQFF.

The rearrangement links TRBV9 to TRBJ1-2, with a possible D match to TRBD1 (5 bases). Trimming cost V 4 bases and J 5 bases, with 18 bases left between them. CDR1 and CDR2 from the germline V gene are SGDLS and YYNGEE. The CDR3 has 15 residues. CDR3 loop: CASSPGTPHLYGYTF. CDR3 nucleotides: TGTGCCAGCAGCCCCGGGACTCCTCACCTTTATGGCTACACCTTC.

This clone has just one count. Germline and junction disagree at one end, which may indicate a read error. The chain is built from TRBV5-1 and TRBJ2-7; the D is unclear. Germline V gene sequence: CDR1 SGHRS, CDR2 YFSETQ. This CDR3 is 14 amino acids long. The CDR3 bases are TGCGCCAGCAGCTTGGAAGTGTTCTCCCCTGAGCATTGCTTC. Translation: CASSLEVFSPEHCF. The full variable domain, in which reference TRBV5-1 and TRBJ2-7 provide the parts outside the CDR3, is KAGVTQTPRYLIKTRGQQVTLSCSPISGHRSVSWYQQTPGQGLQFLFEYFSETQRNKGNFPGRFSGRQFSNSRSEMNVSTLELGDSALYLCASSLEVFSPEHCFGPGTRLTVT.

This chain links TRBV27 with TRBJ2-7, with 9 bases aligning to TRBD2. The CDR3 length is 16 residues. Unmatched junction bases numbered 7, after V lost 0 bases and J lost 4 bases. CDR1 is MNHEY and CDR2 is SMNVEV in the germline V gene (reference sequence). The chain's CDR3 is CASSLSASGRTYEQYF. In DNA, the CDR3 is TGTGCCAGCAGTTTATCGGCCAGCGGGAGGACATACGAGCAGTACTTC.

This rearrangement joins TRBV30 to TRBJ1-4, with D unclear. V lost 5 bases and J 5 bases, leaving 6 bases between the germline ends. The CDR3 runs to 11 residues. From germline, CDR1 is GTSNPN and CDR2 SVGIG (reference sequence). CDR3 nucleotide sequence: TGTGCCTGGGGCCGGAATGAAAAACTGTTTTTT. Its protein product is CAWGRNEKLFF.

The chain is built from TRBV9 and TRBJ2-1; 12 positions agree with TRBD2. This CDR3 comprises 16 residues. CDR1 is SGDLS, CDR2 YYNGEE, per germline. The V gene end was trimmed by 0 bases and the J gene end by 8 bases; junction bases not matched to a gene: 6. CDR3 bases: TGTGCCAGCAGCGTAGCCCCTAGCGGGAGGGCCCATGAGCAGTTCTTC. This encodes CASSVAPSGRAHEQFF.

The V gene is TRBV30, the J gene TRBJ2-1; 8 bases align to TRBD1. The CDR3 extends over 16 amino acids. CDR1 GTSNPN and CDR2 SVGIG come from the germline V gene (reference sequence). Trimming at V came to 4 bases and at J to 2 bases, leaving 10 bases not matched to a gene. The CDR3 reads CAWNAGGTEPYNEQFF. The CDR3 DNA reads as TGTGCCTGGAATGCAGGGGGCACTGAGCCCTACAATGAGCAGTTCTTC.

The chain has TRBV2 and TRBJ1-2; D is possibly TRBD1 (6 bases). CDR1 and CDR2 from the germline V gene are SNHLY and FYNNEI. The CDR3 covers 13 residues. Trimming stripped 5 bases from V and 6 bases from J, with 13 bases between. CDR3 in amino acids: CASSTISGDGYTF. The CDR3 nucleotides are TGTGCCAGCAGTACGATTTCAGGGGATGGCTACACCTTC.

This sequence joins TRBV6-6 and TRBJ1-5; the match to TRBD1 covers 7 bases. CDR1 is MNHNY and CDR2 is SVGAGI in the germline V gene (reference sequence). The CDR3 has 15 residues. Losses at the gene ends were 0 bases for V and 6 bases for J; bases not matched to a gene: 5. The CDR3 DNA reads TGTGCCAGCAGTTACTCGAGGGGGCGCGGTCAGCCCCAGCATTTT. Protein: CASSYSRGRGQPQHF.

The rearrangement joins TRBV29-1 to TRBJ2-7; tentatively, D is TRBD1 or TRBD2 (6 bases each). The CDR3 consists of 12 residues. Deletions cut 4 bases from V and 6 bases from J, with 13 bases between. In germline, CDR1 is SQVTM, CDR2 ANQGSEA. CDR3 sequence: CSVVGRGGEQYF. For the CDR3, the DNA is TGCAGCGTTGTCGGGAGAGGGGGCGAGCAGTACTTC.

This sequence joins TRBV19 and TRBJ1-5; D is uncertain. The CDR3 loop spans 15 amino acids. Looked up from germline, CDR1 is LNHDA and CDR2 is SQIVND (reference sequence). Trimming took off 6 bases at V and 0 bases at J, with 12 bases between the two ends. CDR3 nucleotide sequence: TGTGCCAGTAGCCCGACGGAGGATAGCAATCAGCCCCAGCATTTT. It translates to CASSPTEDSNQPQHF.

This rearrangement joins TRBV5-6 to TRBJ2-1, with 8 bases aligning to TRBD2. With 2 bases clipped from V and 2 bases from J, the junction kept 3 bases outside the gene matches. Germline CDR1 is SGHDT and CDR2 is YYEEEE. The CDR3 loop spans 15 amino acids. The CDR3 DNA sequence: TGTGCCAGCAGCTTCGACGGGAGGGCCTACAATGAGCAGTTCTTC. This codes for CASSFDGRAYNEQFF.

This chain uses TRBV6-1 with TRBJ2-5; D unclear. The CDR3 length is 14 residues. Deletions cut 3 bases from V and 7 bases from J, with 15 bases between. In germline, CDR1 is MNHNS, CDR2 SASEGT. CDR3 protein: CASSDPLGGGTQYF. In DNA, the CDR3 is TGTGCCAGCAGTGATCCCCTGGGCGGCGGGACCCAGTACTTC.

This clone was seen only a few times. V and J are TRBV5-6 and TRBJ2-3; D is possibly TRBD1 (5 bases). Per the germline V gene, CDR1 is SGHDT and CDR2 is YYEEEE. Trimming stripped 0 bases from V and 2 bases from J, with 10 bases between. The CDR3 is 15 residues long. The CDR3 loop is CASSLGGGSTDTQYF. For the CDR3, the DNA is TGTGCCAGCAGCTTGGGGGGCGGTTCCACAGATACGCAGTATTTT.

The chain couples TRBV6-8 to TRBJ1-4; 9 positions match TRBD1. J was trimmed by 6 bases and V by 5 bases; bases with no gene match: 4. CDR3 length equals 14 residues. CDR1 and CDR2 (germline): MNHGY, SAAAGT. The chain's CDR3 is CASSPTGGDEKLFF. CDR3 bases: TGTGCCAGCAGTCCGACAGGGGGGGATGAAAAACTGTTTTTT.

The rearrangement joins TRBV6-6 to TRBJ2-7; D is uncertain. V dropped 0 bases and J dropped 3 bases, with 6 bases sitting between them. The germline V gene encodes CDR1 MNHNY and CDR2 SVGAGI (reference sequence). The CDR3 totals 13 residues. CDR3 in DNA: TGTGCCAGCAGTTACTCTGGGGACTACGAGCAGTACTTC. Translation: CASSYSGDYEQYF.

V gene TRBV19 combines with J gene TRBJ2-7; 11 positions match TRBD2. V lost 1 base and J lost 3; bases outside the gene matches: 5. The CDR3 has 16 amino acids. Per germline, CDR1 LNHDA and CDR2 SQIVND (reference sequence). The CDR3 sequence: CASSIVGTSGYYEQYF. Written as DNA, the CDR3 is TGTGCCAGTAGTATAGTGGGGACTAGCGGTTACTACGAGCAGTACTTC.

CDR3 DNA sequence: TGTGCTAGTGGTATCGCCGGACAGGGTGCTTCCTACGAGCAGTACTTC. Translating it yields CASGIAGQGASYEQYF. The genes are TRBV12-5 and TRBJ2-7; 8 bases are a match to TRBD1. Germline V lookup: CDR1 LGHNT, CDR2 FRNRAP. With V trimmed by 5 bases and J by 1 base, 10 bases remained unmatched. The CDR3 sequence is 16 residues long.

The gene calls are TRBV5-4 and TRBJ2-2; D remains ambiguous. The V and J ends lost 3 bases and 1 base respectively, with 7 bases between them. Germline V gene data show CDR1 as SGHNT and CDR2 as YYREEE (reference sequence). The CDR3 spans 14 residues. The CDR3 here is CASSSYMNTGELFF. The CDR3 nucleotides read TGTGCCAGCAGCTCCTACATGAACACCGGGGAGCTGTTTTTT.

The chain recombines TRBV4-2 with TRBJ2-7; 9 bases are a match to TRBD1. The CDR3 extends over 15 amino acids. Germline CDR1 LGHNA, CDR2 YNFKEQ. The V and J ends lost 1 base and 1 base, in that order; junction bases with no gene match: 2. CDR3 protein: CASSQADRGSYEQYF. The CDR3, as DNA: TGTGCCAGCAGCCAAGCGGACAGGGGATCCTACGAGCAGTACTTC.

The chain carries TRBV19 and TRBJ2-7; the match to TRBD1 covers 7 bases. V shed 5 bases, J shed 2 bases, and the junction held 6 bases outside the gene matches. Per germline, CDR1 LNHDA and CDR2 SQIVND (reference sequence). This CDR3 is 14 amino acids long. The CDR3 sequence is CASSVGQEAYEQYF. The CDR3 region has the DNA TGTGCCAGTAGTGTCGGACAGGAGGCCTACGAGCAGTACTTC.

V usage is TRBV4-1 and J usage is TRBJ1-1, with 8 bases aligning to TRBD1. Germline V gene sequence: CDR1 MGHRA, CDR2 YSYEKL. There are 15 residues in the CDR3. V lost 2 bases to trimming and J lost 6 bases; unmatched junction nucleotides: 8. CDR3 in amino acids: CASSQLRDRRAEAFF. The CDR3 DNA sequence: TGCGCCAGCAGCCAACTCCGGGACAGGAGAGCTGAAGCTTTCTTT.

This clone was recorded once. The chain carries TRBV4-3 and TRBJ1-1; 7 bases align to TRBD1. The germline gives CDR1 LGHNA, CDR2 YSLEER. With V trimmed by 4 bases and J by 1 base, 6 bases remained unmatched. The CDR3 contains 15 residues. The CDR3 spells CASSPTGVENTEAFF. The CDR3 DNA follows: TGCGCCAGCAGCCCAACAGGGGTGGAGAACACTGAAGCTTTCTTT.

This clone came up once. The V gene is TRBV30, the J gene TRBJ1-1; D perhaps matches TRBD1 (6 bases). The CDR3 covers 14 residues. In germline, CDR1 is GTSNPN, CDR2 SVGIG (reference sequence). With 2 bases removed from V and 5 bases from J, the gap between germline ends came to 15 bases. Here the CDR3 reads CAWSQTGRRTEAFF. For the CDR3, the DNA is TGTGCCTGGAGTCAAACAGGGCGGAGAACTGAAGCTTTCTTT.

The chain combines TRBV12-5 with TRBJ2-7; no clear D gene. CDR1 LGHNT and CDR2 FRNRAP come from the germline V gene. The CDR3 runs 11 residues. V was pared by 2 bases and J by 6 bases, with 5 bases between. CDR3 loop: CASGLTVEQYF. The CDR3 nucleotides read TGTGCTAGTGGTTTGACCGTCGAGCAGTACTTC.

This chain links TRBV11-3 with TRBJ1-1; 7 nucleotides align to TRBD1. The CDR3 has 15 residues. V lost 5 bases and J lost 2; bases outside the gene matches: 8. CDR1 is SGHNT and CDR2 is YENEEA in the germline V gene. As DNA, the CDR3 is TGTGCCAGCAGCCCAAAAGACAGGGCCAACACTGAAGCTTTCTTT. It is translated as CASSPKDRANTEAFF.

The chain links TRBV27 to TRBJ2-3; TRBD1 is a possible D gene (5 bases). The germline V and J ends were trimmed by 3 bases and 0 bases, with 13 bases remaining between them. In germline, CDR1 is MNHEY, CDR2 SMNVEV (reference sequence). This CDR3 region has 16 residues. CDR3 DNA sequence: TGTGCCAGCAGTTTGTCGAGACAGTTTAGCACAGATACGCAGTATTTT. It codes for CASSLSRQFSTDTQYF.